The source of this T cell receptor beta chain is a study of OX40 agonist ivuxolimab in advanced cancers. Across the whole study: Six ivuxolimab dose levels, 0.01 to 10 mg/kg, were given intravenously every 2 weeks. The diagnoses of dose-escalation patients were hepatocellular carcinoma, melanoma, renal cell or head and neck cancer. The study, taken as a whole, reports: Normalized expansion of T-cell clones was also low for some nonresponders.

Libraries were prepared by immunoSEQ multiplex PCR; TCRdb keeps only in-frame clonotypes and omits some of them. The repertoire consists of 100,000 or so clones, with about 85% occurring once and the leading ten covering 3.8%. As to this clone: Its target is not known.

Per the germline V gene, CDR1 is MGHRA and CDR2 is YSYEKL. The length of the CDR3 is 16 residues. The J segment lost 1 base and the V segment lost 4 bases, leaving 8 bases of the junction unmatched. The sequence was collected from an adult with an advanced solid tumor such as melanoma, head and neck, liver or kidney cancer. The sample here was CD4+ or CD8+ T cells sorted from blood, taken in a trial of the OX40 agonist ivuxolimab. V gene TRBV4-1 combines with J gene TRBJ1-1; the match to TRBD1 covers 8 bases. DNA of the CDR3: TGCGCCAGCAGCCGGGAGGACAGGGCGGGGAACACTGAAGCTTTCTTT. This gives the protein CASSREDRAGNTEAFF.